This TCR beta chain was captured in a study of T-cell reconstitution after alpha-beta-depleted transplantation in children. As it was prepared, the TCRbeta library received unique molecular identifiers. A single record per CDR3 protein comes from TCRdb applying MiXCR to the PCR reads. The sample contains 800,000 to 1,000,000 distinct CDR3 sequences, around 30% of which appear only once. The length of the CDR3 is 16 residues. CDR1 and CDR2 from the germline V gene are SGHRS and YFSETQ. V shed 4 bases, J shed 10 bases, and the junction held 11 bases outside the gene matches. The TCR sequence derives from a boy less than two years old who had a stem cell transplant for SCID, so the T cells may come from the graft donor. The sequencing used PBMCs, mostly from graft donor cells, collected 360 days after TCRalphabeta/CD19-depleted stem cell transplant. The rearrangement uses TRBV5-1 and TRBJ2-1; 13 nucleotides align to TRBD2. The CDR3 spells CASSVTGLAGEREQFF. In nucleotides, the CDR3 is TGCGCCAGCAGCGTAACTGGACTAGCGGGGGAACGGGAGCAGTTCTTC.